Following are 27 T cell receptor beta chains from one sample sequenced in a study of OX40 agonist ivuxolimab in advanced cancers. Clones were sequenced by immunoSEQ multiplex PCR, and TCRdb holds only the in-frame ones, with some missing. The sample comprises about 86,000 clones, about 89% of which are singletons, and about 9% rests with the top ten. The sample consisted of CD4+ or CD8+ T cells sorted from blood, taken in a trial of the OX40 agonist ivuxolimab. The receptors here all came from an adult with an advanced solid tumor such as melanoma, head and neck, liver or kidney cancer.

This rearrangement joins TRBV29-1 to TRBJ2-5; D may match TRBD1 or TRBD2 (5 bases each). V was shortened by 2 bases and J by 5 bases, with 18 bases between the two germline ends. This CDR3 is built from 15 residues. Germline CDR1 reads SQVTM; CDR2 reads ANQGSEA. The CDR3 bases are TGCAGCGTTGAACTACGGGACGACCCCTGGGAGACCCAGTACTTC. Its translation is CSVELRDDPWETQYF.

This chain joins TRBV11-3 and TRBJ2-5, with TRBD2 matching 12 bases. The V gene's germline CDR1 is SGHNT and CDR2 YENEEA. J gave up 2 bases and V 4 bases, and 5 bases lay outside the gene matches. The CDR3 loop spans 16 amino acids. As DNA, the CDR3 is TGTGCCAGCAGCTCCTGGACTAGCGGGGCTCAAGAGACCCAGTACTTC. It yields the protein CASSSWTSGAQETQYF.

As for this clone: At one end, the junction sequence differs from germline, possibly due to a read error. CDR3 protein: CASSRLAGEGLANTGELFF. The CDR3 nucleotides are TGTGCTAGCAGCAGACTAGCGGGAGAGGGTCTCGCGAACACCGGGGAGCTGTTTTTT. The rearrangement links TRBV7-7 to TRBJ2-2, with 12 bases fitting TRBD2. The germline V gene has CDR1 SSHAT and CDR2 FNYEAQ (reference sequence). This CDR3 contains 19 residues.

The V call is TRBV11-1, the J call TRBJ2-5; the D is unclear. V dropped 0 bases and J dropped 6 bases, with 14 bases sitting between them. CDR3 length equals 15 residues. Germline values: CDR1 SGHAT, CDR2 FQDESV (reference sequence). The CDR3 loop is CASSLASGRMQTQYF. For the CDR3, the DNA is TGTGCCAGCAGCTTAGCGTCTGGCAGGATGCAGACCCAGTACTTC.

The CDR3 sequence: CASSLLGQGDTEAFF. The DNA of the CDR3 is TGTGCCAGCAGCTTGCTGGGACAGGGGGACACTGAAGCTTTCTTT. The chain is built from TRBV7-9 and TRBJ1-1; TRBD1 matches at 11 bases. The CDR3 runs to 15 residues. Germline-derived CDR1 and CDR2 are SEHNR and FQNEAQ (reference sequence). With 3 bases clipped from V and 3 bases from J, the junction kept 3 bases outside the gene matches.

This rearrangement joins TRBV9 to TRBJ2-7; D possibly corresponds to TRBD2 (5 bases). The CDR3 runs to 15 residues. Trimming left V 0 bases short and J 5 bases short, with 15 bases between. Germline V gene sequence: CDR1 SGDLS, CDR2 YYNGEE. For the CDR3, the DNA is TGTGCCAGCAGCGTAGATTTGGGGAGTGTCGACGAGCAGTACTTC. It yields the protein CASSVDLGSVDEQYF.

This chain connects TRBV7-6 to TRBJ1-1; D is ambiguous. The germline V and J ends were trimmed by 6 bases and 0 bases, with 8 bases remaining between them. The CDR3 is 13 amino acids. CDR1 and CDR2 (germline): SGHVS, FNYEAQ. Here the CDR3 DNA reads TGTGCCAGCAGGGACGGATTGAACACTGAAGCTTTCTTT. Protein: CASRDGLNTEAFF.

The chain recombines TRBV4-1 with TRBJ2-5, with TRBD1 matching over 11 bases. The DNA end favors TRBJ2-7, so the J call may be wrong. Per the germline V gene, CDR1 is MGHRA and CDR2 is YSYEKL. The CDR3 totals 18 residues. As DNA, the CDR3 is TGCGCCAGCAGCCACCCCTCCGGACAGGGGGCTCATGGTGGCGAGCAGTACTTC. This gives the protein CASSHPSGQGAHGGEQYF.

The rearrangement joins TRBV5-1 to TRBJ2-1, with TRBD2 as a possible D gene (6 bases). The CDR3 sequence is 14 residues long. With 4 bases removed from V and 3 bases from J, the gap between germline ends came to 11 bases. Germline CDR1 SGHRS, CDR2 YFSETQ. CDR3 bases: TGCGCCAGCAGCCTGCTGCGGGACTACAATGAGCAGTTCTTC. Its protein is CASSLLRDYNEQFF.

J is TRBJ1-6 and V is TRBV13, with D unresolved. Germline CDR1 reads PRHDT; CDR2 reads FYEKMQ (reference sequence). Trimming took off 5 bases at V and 8 bases at J, with 7 bases between the two ends. The CDR3 contains 12 residues. The CDR3 spells CASSISYSPLHF. CDR3 nucleotides: TGTGCCAGCAGCATCTCCTATTCACCCCTCCACTTT.

The chain carries TRBV9 and TRBJ1-2, with 7 bases that match TRBD1. Germline V gene data show CDR1 as SGDLS and CDR2 as YYNGEE. CDR3 length equals 16 residues. The J segment lost 5 bases and the V segment lost 0 bases, leaving 10 bases of the junction unmatched. The CDR3 reads CASSVAGDRKRYGYTF. CDR3 coding DNA: TGTGCCAGCAGCGTAGCCGGGGACAGAAAGAGGTATGGCTACACCTTC.

This rearrangement joins TRBV2 to TRBJ2-1; D is uncertain. This CDR3 region has 13 residues. V was shortened by 3 bases and J by 4 bases, with 7 bases between the two germline ends. CDR1 is SNHLY and CDR2 is FYNNEI in the germline V gene. CDR3 loop: CASSDTTYNEQFF. CDR3 sequence (DNA): TGTGCCAGCAGTGATACAACATACAATGAGCAGTTCTTC. Full variable domain (outside the CDR3, taken from reference TRBV2 and TRBJ2-1): EPEVTQTPSHQVTQMGQEVILRCVPISNHLYFYWYRQILGQKVEFLVSFYNNEISEKSEIFDDQFSVERPDGSNFTLKIRSTKLEDSAMYFCASSDTTYNEQFFGPGTRLTVL.

The gene calls are TRBV7-9 and TRBJ2-5, with TRBD2 matching 8 bases. The J call is doubtful: the DNA matches TRBJ2-7 better. Germline V gene lookup returns CDR1 SEHNR and CDR2 FQNEAQ (reference sequence). CDR3 length equals 15 residues. CDR3 sequence: CASSSDGGLEYEQYF. For the CDR3, the DNA is TGTGCCAGCAGCTCCGACGGGGGACTAGAGTACGAGCAGTACTTC.

This sequence joins TRBV9 and TRBJ2-7; D ambiguous. V shed 3 bases and J shed 3 bases, with 16 bases lying between them. This CDR3 comprises 15 residues. The germline V gene encodes CDR1 SGDLS and CDR2 YYNGEE. The CDR3 here is CASSEQPASSYEQYF. CDR3 bases: TGTGCCAGCAGCGAGCAGCCGGCTAGTAGCTACGAGCAGTACTTC.

The chain is built from TRBV29-1 and TRBJ1-1; maybe TRBD1 (5 bases). This CDR3 has 14 amino acids. Germline loops: CDR1 SQVTM, CDR2 ANQGSEA. V lost 4 bases and J 2 bases, leaving 14 bases between the germline ends. The CDR3 DNA sequence: TGCAGCGTTGTAGGTAATCAGGGCAACACTGAAGCTTTCTTT. As protein: CSVVGNQGNTEAFF.

The rearrangement joins TRBV7-9 to TRBJ2-1; 8 bases map to TRBD2. The CDR3 runs to 16 residues. Per the germline V gene, CDR1 is SEHNR and CDR2 is FQNEAQ (reference sequence). V gave up 5 bases and J gave up 5 bases; unmatched junction bases: 11. CDR3 in DNA: TGTGCCAGCAGCCTAGACCCGGGACTAGTTAACAATGAGCAGTTCTTC. This sequence encodes CASSLDPGLVNNEQFF.

The genes are TRBV30 and TRBJ1-1; TRBD1 matches at 8 bases. Trimming at V came to 2 bases and at J to 8 bases, leaving 4 bases not matched to a gene. This CDR3 comprises 12 residues. Germline-derived CDR1 and CDR2 are GTSNPN and SVGIG (reference sequence). DNA of the CDR3: TGTGCCTGGAGTCGGCAGGGGGCCGAAGCTTTCTTT. It is translated as CAWSRQGAEAFF.

The CDR3 DNA sequence: TGTGCCTGGAGCTCACAGGAGGACGAGCAGTACTTC. This gives the protein CAWSSQEDEQYF. The chain carries TRBV30 and TRBJ2-5; either TRBD1 or TRBD2 may fit D (5 bases each). The better agreement between TRBJ2-7 and the DNA end casts doubt on the J call. The CDR3 loop spans 12 amino acids. The V gene's germline CDR1 is GTSNPN and CDR2 SVGIG (reference sequence).

V is TRBV15 and J is TRBJ1-4; no firm D call. In germline, CDR1 is LNHNV, CDR2 YYDKDF (reference sequence). V was pared by 0 bases and J by 3 bases, with 11 bases between. The CDR3 loop spans 16 amino acids. Here the CDR3 DNA reads TGTGCCACCAGCAGAGATCTTACAGTTTCTAATGAAAAACTGTTTTTT. This codes for CATSRDLTVSNEKLFF.

The J gene is TRBJ1-5, the V gene TRBV27; D ambiguous. This CDR3 comprises 14 residues. Germline V gene data show CDR1 as MNHEY and CDR2 as SMNVEV (reference sequence). Trimming stripped 0 bases from V and 4 bases from J, with 7 bases between. The DNA of the CDR3 is TGTGCCAGCAGTTTATCACAGCCTAATCAGCCCCAGCATTTT. Amino acid sequence: CASSLSQPNQPQHF.

The V and J genes are TRBV28 and TRBJ2-6, with D tentatively TRBD1 (6 bases). CDR1 is MDHEN and CDR2 is SYDVKM in the germline V gene. Trimming removed 6 bases at V and 4 bases at J, with 13 bases between. The CDR3 is 15 amino acids. Here the CDR3 reads CASRNRAAGANVLTF. CDR3 DNA: TGTGCCAGCAGAAACAGGGCCGCAGGGGCCAACGTCCTGACTTTC.

The J gene is TRBJ2-3, the V gene TRBV7-9, with 11 positions matching TRBD2. The germline V gene encodes CDR1 SEHNR and CDR2 FQNEAQ (reference sequence). The V and J ends lost 5 bases and 2 bases, in that order; junction bases with no gene match: 3. The CDR3 totals 15 residues. This chain's CDR3 is CASSRLAGYTDTQYF. The CDR3 DNA is TGTGCCAGCAGCCGACTAGCGGGATACACAGATACGCAGTATTTT.

The rearrangement joins TRBV11-3 to TRBJ2-1; a possible D gene is TRBD2 (6 bases). The V end lost 5 bases, the J end lost 2 bases, and 13 bases lay between the germline ends. CDR1 SGHNT and CDR2 YENEEA come from the germline V gene. The CDR3 is 15 amino acids. The CDR3 loop is CASSPRDFAYNEQFF. CDR3 DNA sequence: TGTGCCAGCAGCCCACGGGACTTTGCCTACAATGAGCAGTTCTTC.

V gene TRBV19 combines with J gene TRBJ1-1; D ambiguous. The CDR3 has 12 amino acids. Looked up from germline, CDR1 is LNHDA and CDR2 is SQIVND (reference sequence). The V end was cut by 0 bases, the J end by 6 bases, with 5 bases between. The CDR3 is CASSIDPAEAFF. The CDR3, as DNA: TGTGCCAGTAGTATAGATCCAGCTGAAGCTTTCTTT.

The rearrangement uses TRBV6-5 and TRBJ2-7; unclear D gene. The V gene lost 0 bases and the J gene lost 2 bases, with 14 bases spanning the gap. Germline CDR1 reads MNHEY; CDR2 reads SVGAGI. This CDR3 contains 16 residues. The DNA of the CDR3 is TGTGCCAGCAGTTACTCCGATCTGAGGCTTGCCTACGAGCAGTACTTC. This codes for CASSYSDLRLAYEQYF.

In regard to this clone: Sequence at one end of the junction differs from germline and may be a read error. The rearrangement joins TRBV27 to TRBJ2-7, with D perhaps TRBD1 (6 bases). Germline V gene sequence: CDR1 MNHEY, CDR2 SMNVEV (reference sequence). CDR3 length: 14 residues. The CDR3, as DNA: TGTGCCAGCAGTCTATCAACAGGGAACTACGAGCAGTACTTC. Its translation is CASSLSTGNYEQYF.

The J gene is TRBJ2-5, the V gene TRBV6-5; D not resolved. The J call may not be correct, given that the DNA end is closer to TRBJ2-7. This CDR3 comprises 13 residues. Germline loops: CDR1 MNHEY, CDR2 SVGAGI. The CDR3 coding sequence is TGTGCCAGCAGTTACTCAGGGTTATACGAGCAGTACTTC. Protein sequence: CASSYSGLYEQYF.